Presented here are 9 T cell receptor beta chains from one specimen sequenced in a study of vaccination and CD4 T cells after COVID-19. Sequenced with the Oncomine TCR Beta short-read assay was DNA taken from cultured CD4+ T cells. Using its own MiXCR run on the PCR reads, TCRdb lists one record per CDR3 protein. The sample lists roughly 16,000 distinct CDR3 sequences, about 50% occurring once. Antigens of these TCRs are unknown. The treatment is: roughly nine-day PBMC culture with coronavirus spike peptide pools or control peptides (ViraFEST assay). Sequencing used CD4+ T cells from blood, cultured in vitro. Source of these receptors: a human donor who had recovered from COVID-19.

CDR3 DNA sequence: TGCGCCAGCAGCTTGGATTTAGGGAACAATGAGCAGTTCTTC. It translates to CASSLDLGNNEQFF. The gene calls are TRBV5-1 and TRBJ2-1; D not certain. With 0 bases removed from V and 5 bases from J, the gap between germline ends came to 9 bases. The germline gives CDR1 SGHRS, CDR2 YFSETQ. The CDR3 length is 14 residues.

This clonotype was detected only a few times. The chain couples TRBV6-1 to TRBJ2-5; tentative D call: TRBD2 (6 bases). Trimming stripped 6 bases from V and 1 base from J, with 15 bases between. In germline, CDR1 is MNHNS, CDR2 SASEGT. The CDR3 totals 15 residues. The CDR3 region is CASRMTGGSQETQYF. CDR3 bases: TGTGCCAGCAGAATGACCGGGGGTAGCCAAGAGACCCAGTACTTC.

V usage is TRBV28 and J usage is TRBJ2-7; the D gene is possibly TRBD1 (5 bases). The CDR3 has 14 residues. Germline CDR1 MDHEN, CDR2 SYDVKM. V lost 3 bases and J 9 bases, leaving 18 bases between the germline ends. For the CDR3, the DNA is TGTGCCAGCAGTTTGGGCAGGGCTTTGAGTCGGCAGTACTTC. This codes for CASSLGRALSRQYF.

The chain couples TRBV20-1 to TRBJ2-7, with D uncertain. With 1 base removed from V and 1 base from J, the gap between germline ends came to 11 bases. This CDR3 is built from 14 residues. Germline V CDR1 and CDR2: DFQATT, SNEGSKA (reference sequence). The CDR3 reads CSARGETASYEQYF. DNA for the CDR3: TGCAGTGCTAGAGGAGAGACGGCTTCCTACGAGCAGTACTTC.

The CDR3 is CSAQDPTGMNTEAFF. The CDR3 nucleotides read TGCAGTGCTCAGGATCCGACAGGGATGAACACTGAAGCTTTCTTT. The J gene is TRBJ1-1, the V gene TRBV20-1; 7 bases are shared with TRBD1. This CDR3 has 15 amino acids. Germline V gene sequence: CDR1 DFQATT, CDR2 SNEGSKA (reference sequence). V lost 5 bases and J lost 0; bases outside the gene matches: 9.

This clonotype was counted between two and nine times. The chain has TRBV10-3 and TRBJ2-1, with TRBD1 matching 8 bases. The CDR3 loop spans 17 amino acids. After removal of 4 bases from V and 1 base from J, the junction contained 9 bases not matched to a gene. Germline assignment: CDR1 ENHRY and CDR2 SYGVKD. CDR3 in amino acids: CAISGDRTGLSYNEQFF. CDR3 sequence (DNA): TGTGCCATCAGTGGGGACCGGACAGGGTTATCCTACAATGAGCAGTTCTTC.

V gene TRBV20-1 combines with J gene TRBJ2-1, with 9 bases that match TRBD2. Germline loops: CDR1 DFQATT, CDR2 SNEGSKA (reference sequence). With 3 bases clipped from V and 8 bases from J, the junction kept 17 bases outside the gene matches. This CDR3 is 17 amino acids long. CDR3 DNA sequence: TGCAGTGCTAGGCTCCCCGCCCTTAGCGGGAGCCCCTATGAGCAGTTCTTC. It specifies CSARLPALSGSPYEQFF.

The V gene is TRBV12-3 or TRBV12-4, the J gene TRBJ2-2, with D possibly being TRBD2 (5 bases). V was clipped by 6 bases and J by 8 bases, with 7 bases between them. This CDR3 is built from 11 residues. CDR3 DNA: TGTGCCAGCAGCCGCGGGGGGGAGCTGTTTTTT. Translating gives CASSRGGELFF.

In this sample, this clonotype turned up a few times. The CDR3 loop is CASSTARDRGPYGYTF. The DNA of the CDR3 is TGTGCCAGCAGCACGGCCAGGGACAGGGGACCCTATGGCTACACCTTC. The V call is TRBV5-4, the J call TRBJ1-2, with TRBD1 matching 10 bases. The V and J ends lost 4 bases and 4 bases, in that order; junction bases with no gene match: 10. Germline V lookup: CDR1 SGHNT, CDR2 YYREEE (reference sequence). This CDR3 has 16 amino acids. The full variable domain, in which reference TRBV5-4 and TRBJ1-2 provide the parts outside the CDR3, is ETGVTQSPTHLIKTRGQQVTLRCSSQSGHNTVSWYQQALGQGPQFIFQYYREEENGRGNFPPRFSGLQFPNYSSELNVNALELDDSALYLCASSTARDRGPYGYTFGSGTRLTVV.